Below are 15 T cell receptor beta chains sequenced from a single sample in a study of T cell responses to AZD1222 COVID-19 vaccine. Sequenced by immunoSEQ multiplex PCR; TCRdb stores in-frame clones only, minus some. The repertoire has approximately 100,000 clones, roughly 87% of them found once; the top ten carry over 4%. The specimen was peripheral blood, collected on day 0 of AZD1222 vaccination. These receptors all stem from an adult in good health.

CDR3 protein: CASSSDGDSGANVLTF. The CDR3 nucleotides read TGTGCCAGCAGTTCCGACGGGGACTCTGGGGCCAACGTCCTGACTTTC. The rearrangement joins TRBV2 to TRBJ2-6; D perhaps matches TRBD2 (5 bases). V shed 5 bases and J shed 0 bases, with 11 bases lying between them. This CDR3 is 16 amino acids long. Germline loops: CDR1 SNHLY, CDR2 FYNNEI.

This clone appeared a few times. V usage is TRBV5-8 and J usage is TRBJ1-2; no definite D call. This CDR3 region has 13 residues. The ends were cut back, 5 bases at V and 4 bases at J, with 12 bases in the middle. Per germline, CDR1 SGHTS and CDR2 YDEGEE. The CDR3 DNA reads as TGTGCCAGCAGACCTACGACATCCTATGGCTACACCTTC. Amino acids: CASRPTTSYGYTF.

The rearrangement joins TRBV6-5 to TRBJ1-6; 7 nucleotides agree with TRBD1. In germline, CDR1 is MNHEY, CDR2 SVGAGI. This CDR3 region has 14 residues. Trimming at V came to 6 bases and at J to 7 bases, leaving 6 bases not matched to a gene. CDR3 nucleotides: TGTGCCAGCAGGAATAGACAGGGCAATTCACCCCTCCACTTT. Translating gives CASRNRQGNSPLHF.

The CDR3 protein is CASSTPGQGANTEAFF. The CDR3 bases are TGTGCCAGCAGTACACCGGGACAGGGGGCGAACACTGAAGCTTTCTTT. The V gene is TRBV28, the J gene TRBJ1-1; TRBD1 matches 12 bases. Trimming at V came to 5 bases and at J to 1 base, leaving 5 bases not matched to a gene. The CDR3 spans 16 residues. Germline V CDR1 and CDR2: MDHEN, SYDVKM.

This clone was detected only a few times. The rearrangement joins TRBV5-4 to TRBJ1-2; 8 nucleotides line up with TRBD1. The CDR3 runs to 16 residues. Trimming at V came to 0 bases and at J to 4 bases, leaving 8 bases not matched to a gene. Germline V gene lookup returns CDR1 SGHNT and CDR2 YYREEE (reference sequence). The CDR3 DNA follows: TGTGCCAGCAGCTTGGGGGCCGGGACAGGTAGCTATGGCTACACCTTC. This translates into CASSLGAGTGSYGYTF.

The chain recombines TRBV2 with TRBJ1-3, with 7 positions matching TRBD1. V lost 1 base, J lost 8 bases, and 5 bases stayed unmatched. Germline-derived CDR1 and CDR2 are SNHLY and FYNNEI. The CDR3 is 14 amino acids. CDR3: CASSEGRQGHTIYF. For the CDR3, the DNA is TGTGCCAGCAGTGAAGGTAGACAGGGACACACCATATATTTT.

V is TRBV15 and J is TRBJ2-7; the match to TRBD2 covers 10 bases. Germline lookup yields CDR1 LNHNV and CDR2 YYDKDF (reference sequence). Trimming at V came to 4 bases and at J to 7 bases, leaving 19 bases not matched to a gene. The CDR3 runs 18 residues. The CDR3 DNA follows: TGTGCCACCAGCACTGCCTATACTACTAGCGGGGACCGCGGGGAGCAGTACTTC. Its translation: CATSTAYTTSGDRGEQYF.

V is TRBV5-1 and J is TRBJ1-1; 8 bases map to TRBD1. Germline V CDR1 and CDR2: SGHRS, YFSETQ. With V trimmed by 4 bases and J by 4 bases, 9 bases remained unmatched. This CDR3 is 15 amino acids long. The CDR3 spells CASSARTGKGTEAFF. The CDR3 region has the DNA TGCGCCAGCAGCGCCAGGACAGGGAAAGGCACTGAAGCTTTCTTT.

The chain uses TRBV3-1 (or the pseudogene TRBV3-2) and TRBJ1-3; D gene unclear. Germline V gene data show CDR1 as LGHDT and CDR2 as YNNKEL (reference sequence). V shed 3 bases and J shed 0 bases, with 12 bases lying between them. This CDR3 spans 16 amino acids. Written as DNA, the CDR3 is TGTGCCAGCAGCCACACCTCGGCCGACTCTGGAAACACCATATATTTT. The encoded protein is CASSHTSADSGNTIYF.

The rearrangement links TRBV5-6 to TRBJ1-2; D gene uncertain. V was cut by 2 bases and J by 0 bases, with 8 bases left in between. The CDR3 is 14 residues long. Germline assignment: CDR1 SGHDT and CDR2 YYEEEE. The CDR3 sequence: CASSFFQTNYGYTF. The CDR3, as DNA: TGTGCCAGCAGCTTTTTCCAAACTAACTATGGCTACACCTTC.

This clone was counted once. The chain links TRBV28 to TRBJ1-5; no clear D gene. The CDR3 runs to 13 residues. Germline V gene sequence: CDR1 MDHEN, CDR2 SYDVKM. V was shortened by 5 bases and J by 7 bases, with 12 bases between the two germline ends. The CDR3 is CASSPRRAQPQHF. DNA for the CDR3: TGTGCCAGCAGTCCCCGGCGGGCCCAGCCCCAGCATTTT.

This chain links TRBV4-2 with TRBJ2-1, with 7 bases aligning to TRBD2. Germline V gene data show CDR1 as LGHNA and CDR2 as YNFKEQ. The CDR3 has 16 residues. V was pared by 3 bases and J by 3 bases, with 8 bases of the junction left unmatched. In DNA, the CDR3 is TGTGCCAGCAGCCACAGCGGGACCCGGGTCTACAATGAGCAGTTCTTC. Amino acid sequence: CASSHSGTRVYNEQFF.

V is TRBV5-4 and J is TRBJ2-7, with 8 nucleotides matching TRBD2. Germline V gene lookup returns CDR1 SGHNT and CDR2 YYREEE (reference sequence). The CDR3 has 16 amino acids. The ends lost 4 bases at V and 3 bases at J; junction bases unmatched: 12. The CDR3 DNA sequence: TGTGCCAGCAGCCCCGCGTATGGACTAGCCGGCTACGAGCAGTACTTC. Amino acids: CASSPAYGLAGYEQYF.

The chain recombines TRBV6-5 with TRBJ2-7, with 8 bases matching TRBD1. Losses at the gene ends were 8 bases for V and 5 bases for J; bases not matched to a gene: 14. CDR1 MNHEY and CDR2 SVGAGI come from the germline V gene. There are 15 residues in the CDR3. The CDR3 spells CASETASRGRDEQYF. Here the CDR3 DNA reads TGTGCCAGCGAGACGGCCTCCAGGGGGCGCGACGAGCAGTACTTC.

This chain links TRBV30 with TRBJ2-7; possible D gene TRBD1, 5 bases. This CDR3 has 13 amino acids. The germline CDR1 and CDR2 sequences are GTSNPN and SVGIG (reference sequence). Trimming pared 4 bases from V and 3 bases from J, leaving 13 bases between. CDR3 protein: CAWIGQGIYEQYF. The CDR3 region has the DNA TGTGCCTGGATAGGTCAGGGAATCTACGAGCAGTACTTC.